A selection of T cell receptor beta chains follows, all from one sample in a study of blood T cell repertoires in COVID-19. Clones were read by immunoSEQ multiplex PCR, and TCRdb kept only the in-frame ones, dropping some. The repertoire holds approximately 100,000 clones, with more than 70% as singletons. The sample consisted of peripheral blood. The receptors were gathered from a woman aged 70-85 years with acute or convalescent COVID-19. The CDR3 runs from the conserved cysteine through the conserved F or W. The order of the fields is V gene, J gene, clone size, D gene, CDR3 DNA, CDR3 protein. The D gene is left open where the match is weak. The size entry is marked missing in some rows and otherwise reads once, few, many or a size class.

TRBV7-2	TRBJ2-5	-	-	TGTGCCAGCAGCTTAGCGTTTTCATGGGGACACGGACGAGAGACCCAGTACTTC	CASSLAFSWGHGRETQYF
TRBV4-3	TRBJ1-5	-	TRBD1	TGCGCCAGCAGCCATAATAGGGACAGGGGGAATCAGCCCCAGCATTTT	CASSHNRDRGNQPQHF
TRBV29-1	TRBJ1-2	-	-	TGCAGCGTTGAAGGAGGCAGCCTAGGCTACACCTTC	CSVEGGSLGYTF
TRBV10-3	TRBJ2-1	-	TRBD1	TGTGCCATCAGTGAACAGGGGGCGGATGAGCAGTTCTTC	CAISEQGADEQFF
TRBV5-1	TRBJ1-1	-	-	TGCGCCAGCAGCCCCGTTAGCGGGGCGTTGGGCACTGAAGCTTTCTTT	CASSPVSGALGTEAFF
TRBV10-1	TRBJ1-5	few	-	TGCGCCAGCAGTGATCAATCTCAGCCCCAGCATTTT	CASSDQSQPQHF
TRBV6-2/TRBV6-3	TRBJ1-2	once	-	TGTGCCAGCAGTTACCCGACAAGGGGAACCAACTATGGCTACACCTTC	CASSYPTRGTNYGYTF
TRBV5-5	TRBJ2-1	-	TRBD2	TGTGCCAGCAGCAGTCTTACTAGCGGGGGTTACAATGAGCAGTTCTTC	CASSSLTSGGYNEQFF
TRBV27	TRBJ2-1	-	TRBD2	TGTGCCAGCAGGGGACTATATTACAATGAGCAGTTCTTC	CASRGLYYNEQFF
TRBV7-6	TRBJ2-1	-	TRBD2	TGTGCCAGCAGCCCACTAGCGGGGGGGCTCCCCTCCTACAATGAGCAGTTCTTC	CASSPLAGGLPSYNEQFF
TRBV2	TRBJ2-5	-	TRBD2	TGTGCCAGCAGGCGGGAGTGGGAGACCCAGTACTTC	CASRREWETQYF